Following are 24 T cell receptor beta chains from one sample sequenced in a study of blood T cell repertoires in COVID-19. Measured with immunoSEQ multiplex PCR; TCRdb has only the in-frame clones, and not every one. This sample has 90,000 to 100,000 clones, with roughly 80% found just once. The sample comprised peripheral blood. The receptor set was obtained from a man aged 80 or over with acute or convalescent COVID-19.

This clone was detected only once. The chain uses TRBV14 and TRBJ2-5; D is perhaps TRBD2 (6 bases). Germline CDR1 is SGHDN and CDR2 is FVKESK. This CDR3 region has 15 residues. V dropped 1 base and J dropped 4 bases, with 13 bases sitting between them. CDR3 sequence: CASSQGWGVGETQYF. Here the CDR3 DNA reads TGTGCCAGCAGCCAAGGTTGGGGGGTTGGAGAGACCCAGTACTTC.

The chain couples TRBV7-2 to TRBJ1-5, with D maybe TRBD1 (6 bases). The CDR3 covers 15 residues. CDR1 and CDR2 from the germline V gene are SGHTA and FQGNSA. V dropped 1 base and J dropped 3 bases, with 10 bases sitting between them. CDR3 region: CASSLVDSPNQPQHF. CDR3 DNA sequence: TGTGCCAGCAGCTTAGTGGACAGTCCCAATCAGCCCCAGCATTTT. Filled out from reference TRBV7-2 and TRBJ1-5, the complete variable domain reads GAGVSQSPSNKVTEKGKDVELRCDPISGHTALYWYRQSLGQGLEFLIYFQGNSAPDKSGLPSDRFSAERTGGSVSTLTIQRTQQEDSAVYLCASSLVDSPNQPQHFGDGTRLSIL.

The chain recombines TRBV6-1 with TRBJ1-2; TRBD1 agrees at 7 bases. The junction had 8 bases not matched to a gene; V was cut back by 2 bases and J by 8 bases. The CDR3 runs 14 residues. Germline assignment: CDR1 MNHNS and CDR2 SASEGT. CDR3 amino acids: CASSEPGGVGGYTF. The CDR3 DNA reads as TGTGCCAGCAGTGAACCAGGGGGAGTGGGAGGCTACACCTTC.

V gene TRBV12-5 combines with J gene TRBJ2-3; 7 bases map to TRBD2. CDR3 size: 15 residues. Looked up from germline, CDR1 is LGHNT and CDR2 is FRNRAP. Trimming at V came to 8 bases and at J to 5 bases, leaving 13 bases not matched to a gene. CDR3 residues: CASKGGMGVGDTQYF. In DNA, the CDR3 is TGTGCTAGTAAGGGAGGGATGGGCGTTGGAGATACGCAGTATTTT.

The chain employs TRBV29-1 and TRBJ2-5, with 9 bases identical to TRBD2. This CDR3 spans 13 amino acids. Germline V gene data show CDR1 as SQVTM and CDR2 as ANQGSEA. Losses at the gene ends were 7 bases for V and 3 bases for J; bases not matched to a gene: 6. The CDR3 DNA follows: TGCAGCGCCTCGGCGGGGGGGGAAGAGACCCAGTACTTC. It yields the protein CSASAGGEETQYF.

This clone was counted only a few times. The chain uses TRBV14 and TRBJ2-7, with 8 bases aligning to TRBD1. V gave up 2 bases and J gave up 5 bases; unmatched junction bases: 8. The CDR3 totals 15 residues. CDR1 SGHDN and CDR2 FVKESK come from the germline V gene. This chain's CDR3 is CASSQYRGTRNEQYF. The CDR3 DNA follows: TGTGCCAGCAGCCAATACAGGGGGACGCGTAACGAGCAGTACTTC. The entire variable domain, with the rest obtained from reference TRBV14 and TRBJ2-7, is as follows: EAGVTQFPSHSVIEKGQTVTLRCDPISGHDNLYWYRRVMGKEIKFLLHFVKESKQDESGMPNNRFLAERTGGTYSTLKVQPAELEDSGVYFCASSQYRGTRNEQYFGPGTRLTVT.

This clone was seen a single time. The J gene is TRBJ2-3, the V gene TRBV19; 8 bases line up with TRBD2. The CDR3 sequence is 13 residues long. Germline V gives CDR1 LNHDA, CDR2 SQIVND (reference sequence). With V trimmed by 6 bases and J by 4 bases, 3 bases remained unmatched. The CDR3 bases are TGTGCCAGTAGCCCGACTAGCGCAGATACGCAGTATTTT. It codes for CASSPTSADTQYF. The whole variable domain, filled in from reference TRBV19 and TRBJ2-3, reads DGGITQSPKYLFRKEGQNVTLSCEQNLNHDAMYWYRQDPGQGLRLIYYSQIVNDFQKGDIAEGYSVSREKKESFPLTVTSAQKNPTAFYLCASSPTSADTQYFGPGTRLTVL.

The genes are TRBV11-3 and TRBJ2-2, with D possibly TRBD2 on 7 matching bases. CDR1 is SGHNT, CDR2 YENEEA, per germline. V lost 3 bases, J lost 4 bases, and 18 bases lay in between. The CDR3 runs 17 residues. The DNA of the CDR3 is TGTGCCAGCAGCTTCACTCAACTGGGGGGGCGCACCGGGGAGCTGTTTTTT. Protein product: CASSFTQLGGRTGELFF.

This clone was detected a few times. The V call is TRBV10-3, the J call TRBJ2-3, with TRBD2 matching 7 bases. The germline gives CDR1 ENHRY, CDR2 SYGVKD. CDR3 size: 11 residues. V gave up 3 bases and J gave up 12 bases; unmatched junction bases: 3. CDR3 region: CAISERDYQYF. CDR3 DNA: TGTGCCATCAGTGAAAGGGACTACCAGTATTTT.

This clone appeared a single time. CDR3 residues: CASSRDSGAGELFF. Here the CDR3 DNA reads TGTGCCAGCAGCCGGGACAGTGGAGCCGGGGAGCTGTTTTTT. V is TRBV7-9 and J is TRBJ2-2; 7 nucleotides line up with TRBD1. This CDR3 has 14 residues. The ends lost 5 bases at V and 6 bases at J; junction bases unmatched: 6. Germline loops: CDR1 SEHNR, CDR2 FQNEAQ (reference sequence).

V is TRBV18 and J is TRBJ2-2; TRBD1 aligns across 9 bases. CDR1 KGHSH and CDR2 LQKENI come from the germline V gene. After removal of 1 base from V and 5 bases from J, the junction contained 11 bases not matched to a gene. The CDR3 covers 18 residues. In DNA form, the CDR3 reads TGTGCCAGCTCACCACTCCGACAGGGGGGTTCTACAACCGGGGAGCTGTTTTTT. Encoded protein: CASSPLRQGGSTTGELFF.

CDR3 sequence: CASSLTSGNTGELFF. The CDR3, as DNA: TGTGCCAGCAGTCTAACTAGCGGGAACACCGGGGAGCTGTTTTTT. This chain joins TRBV28 and TRBJ2-2; 8 bases agree with TRBD2. This CDR3 has 15 amino acids. J was trimmed by 1 base and V by 5 bases; bases with no gene match: 3. The V gene's germline CDR1 is MDHEN and CDR2 SYDVKM. Complete variable domain (other parts from reference TRBV28 and TRBJ2-2): DVKVTQSSRYLVKRTGEKVFLECVQDMDHENMFWYRQDPGLGLRLIYFSYDVKMKEKGDIPEGYSVSREKKERFSLILESASTNQTSMYLCASSLTSGNTGELFFGEGSRLTVL.

The chain joins TRBV19 to TRBJ2-2; tentatively, D is TRBD2 (6 bases). The CDR3 is 19 amino acids. Deletions cut 1 base from V and 1 base from J, with 19 bases between. Germline V gives CDR1 LNHDA, CDR2 SQIVND (reference sequence). This CDR3 reads CASSIAPFRAGLNTGELFF. The CDR3, as DNA: TGTGCCAGTAGTATAGCGCCCTTCCGGGCGGGGCTGAACACCGGGGAGCTGTTTTTT.

V is TRBV25-1 and J is TRBJ2-3; 10 positions match TRBD1. The ends lost 8 bases at V and 3 bases at J; junction bases unmatched: 5. Germline V gene sequence: CDR1 MGHDK, CDR2 SYGVNS. The CDR3 spans 14 residues. CDR3: CASGRQGATDTQYF. The CDR3 nucleotides read TGTGCCAGCGGTAGACAGGGGGCTACAGATACGCAGTATTTT. The full variable domain, in which reference TRBV25-1 and TRBJ2-3 provide the parts outside the CDR3, is EADIYQTPRYLVIGTGKKITLECSQTMGHDKMYWYQQDPGMELHLIHYSYGVNSTEKGDLSSESTVSRIRTEHFPLTLESARPSHTSQYLCASGRQGATDTQYFGPGTRLTVL.

The count of this clone is one. V usage is TRBV18 and J usage is TRBJ1-1; weak D call: TRBD1 (5 bases). Trimming took off 3 bases at V and 4 bases at J, with 12 bases between the two ends. Germline assignment: CDR1 KGHSH and CDR2 LQKENI. The CDR3 loop spans 14 amino acids. CDR3 residues: CASSPLQESTEAFF. CDR3 nucleotide sequence: TGTGCCAGCTCACCCCTACAGGAAAGCACTGAAGCTTTCTTT.

This clone was seen a single time. The rearrangement joins TRBV29-1 to TRBJ2-2; 7 nucleotides align to TRBD2. Trimming at V came to 4 bases and at J to 1 base, leaving 6 bases not matched to a gene. Germline V gives CDR1 SQVTM, CDR2 ANQGSEA. This CDR3 has 15 residues. CDR3 in DNA: TGCAGCGTTGGGGGAGGGAATCTGAACACCGGGGAGCTGTTTTTT. It encodes CSVGGGNLNTGELFF.

The chain combines TRBV2 with TRBJ2-4; maybe TRBD1 (6 bases). Deletions cut 10 bases from V and 0 bases from J, with 19 bases between. Germline V lookup: CDR1 SNHLY, CDR2 FYNNEI. CDR3 size: 16 residues. CDR3 in DNA: TGTGCCACCCTGTCTCGACAGGACTTAGCCAAAAACATTCAGTACTTC. Translation gives CATLSRQDLAKNIQYF.

This clone was counted only a few times. The chain carries TRBV10-2 and TRBJ2-7, with TRBD1 as a possible D gene (6 bases). This CDR3 is built from 14 residues. V was shortened by 6 bases and J by 2 bases, with 14 bases between the two germline ends. From germline, CDR1 is WSHSY and CDR2 SAAADI. This CDR3 reads CASSSLGTPYEQYF. The CDR3 DNA is TGCGCCAGCAGCTCCCTCGGGACACCCTACGAGCAGTACTTC.

The chain uses TRBV2 and TRBJ2-3; possibly TRBD1 for D (6 bases). The CDR3 length is 11 residues. V gave up 9 bases and J gave up 5 bases, with 9 bases separating them. Germline CDR1 is SNHLY and CDR2 is FYNNEI. CDR3 nucleotides: TGTGCCAGTTACAGGGAAGATACGCAGTATTTT. Protein: CASYREDTQYF.

V gene TRBV7-2 combines with J gene TRBJ2-7; no reliable D call. Germline V gives CDR1 SGHTA, CDR2 FQGNSA. V was shortened by 1 base and J by 3 bases, with 13 bases between the two germline ends. The length of the CDR3 is 15 residues. This CDR3 is CASSLVGPVGYEQYF. The CDR3 coding sequence is TGTGCCAGCAGCTTAGTGGGCCCCGTGGGCTACGAGCAGTACTTC.

The chain links TRBV25-1 to TRBJ2-3; 13 nucleotides align to TRBD2. Germline V gene lookup returns CDR1 MGHDK and CDR2 SYGVNS. J lost 4 bases, V lost 4 bases, and 8 bases had no gene match. The CDR3 spans 17 residues. The CDR3 reads CASSASGLAGRADTQYF. The DNA for the CDR3 is TGTGCCAGCAGTGCGTCGGGACTAGCGGGAAGGGCAGATACGCAGTATTTT.

This clone was counted once. The CDR3 loop reads CASSQGEILAKNIQYF. CDR3 sequence (DNA): TGTGCCAGCTCACAGGGGGAAATTCTAGCCAAAAACATTCAGTACTTC. This chain connects TRBV18 to TRBJ2-4, with D possibly being TRBD1 (6 bases). Germline V gives CDR1 KGHSH, CDR2 LQKENI. Deletions cut 4 bases from V and 0 bases from J, with 13 bases between. This CDR3 has 16 amino acids.

The genes are TRBV9 and TRBJ2-7; D might be TRBD1 (6 bases). Germline CDR1 reads SGDLS; CDR2 reads YYNGEE. V gave up 3 bases and J gave up 0 bases, with 10 bases separating them. This CDR3 region has 14 residues. CDR3 loop: CASSAGDLSYEQYF. CDR3 DNA sequence: TGTGCCAGCAGCGCAGGGGACCTCTCCTACGAGCAGTACTTC.

The genes are TRBV30 and TRBJ2-5; 8 bases are a match to TRBD1. There are 14 residues in the CDR3. The V gene's germline CDR1 is GTSNPN and CDR2 SVGIG (reference sequence). The V and J ends lost 5 bases and 4 bases, in that order; junction bases with no gene match: 9. The CDR3 is CAWSRDRGGETQYF. CDR3 nucleotide sequence: TGTGCCTGGTCACGCGACAGGGGTGGAGAGACCCAGTACTTC. Filled out from reference TRBV30 and TRBJ2-5, the complete variable domain reads SQTIHQWPATLVQPVGSPLSLECTVEGTSNPNLYWYRQAAGRGLQLLFYSVGIGQISSEVPQNLSASRPQDRQFILSSKKLLLSDSGFYLCAWSRDRGGETQYFGPGTRLLVL.